This T cell receptor beta chain stems from a study of shared clonotypes between healthy human individuals. Study context: The cohort had a couple of women and three men, ages 18 to 49.

Germline V CDR1 and CDR2: MNHNS, SASEGT. The CDR3 consists of 13 residues. V lost 3 bases to trimming and J lost 6 bases, with 9 bases between them. An assay was performed, and its level was deep. Method: immunoSEQ multiplex PCR; TCRdb's copy keeps in-frame clones and lacks some. Of roughly 2 million clones listed, more than 90% are singletons. In regard to this clone: Its antigen is not identified.

Overall study findings and caveats: Naive subsets generally exceeded memory subsets in estimated richness. Incomplete sequencing of sorted subsets was indicated by rarefaction despite large depth.

The chain joins TRBV6-1 to TRBJ2-1, with a tentative D call TRBD1 (6 bases). The sample taken for sequencing was naive CD4+ T cells sorted from blood. Subset defined: CD45RA+ positively selected. The clonotype was recovered from a man younger than 35 in good health. The CDR3 loop reads CASSEVDSNEQFF. The CDR3 DNA sequence: TGTGCCAGCAGTGAGGTGGACAGCAATGAGCAGTTCTTC.